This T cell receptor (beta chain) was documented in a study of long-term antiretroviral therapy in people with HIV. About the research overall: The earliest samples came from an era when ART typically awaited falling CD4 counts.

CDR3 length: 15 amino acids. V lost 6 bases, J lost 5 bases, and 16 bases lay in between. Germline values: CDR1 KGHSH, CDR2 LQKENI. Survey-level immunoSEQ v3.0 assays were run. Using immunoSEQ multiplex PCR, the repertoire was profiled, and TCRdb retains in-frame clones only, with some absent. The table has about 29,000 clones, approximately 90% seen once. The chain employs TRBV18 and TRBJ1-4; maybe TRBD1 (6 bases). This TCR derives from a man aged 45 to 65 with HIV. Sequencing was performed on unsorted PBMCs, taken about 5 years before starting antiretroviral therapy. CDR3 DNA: TGTGCCAGCTCCCCGTTGACAGGACCAAATGAAAAACTGTTTTTT. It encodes CASSPLTGPNEKLFF.